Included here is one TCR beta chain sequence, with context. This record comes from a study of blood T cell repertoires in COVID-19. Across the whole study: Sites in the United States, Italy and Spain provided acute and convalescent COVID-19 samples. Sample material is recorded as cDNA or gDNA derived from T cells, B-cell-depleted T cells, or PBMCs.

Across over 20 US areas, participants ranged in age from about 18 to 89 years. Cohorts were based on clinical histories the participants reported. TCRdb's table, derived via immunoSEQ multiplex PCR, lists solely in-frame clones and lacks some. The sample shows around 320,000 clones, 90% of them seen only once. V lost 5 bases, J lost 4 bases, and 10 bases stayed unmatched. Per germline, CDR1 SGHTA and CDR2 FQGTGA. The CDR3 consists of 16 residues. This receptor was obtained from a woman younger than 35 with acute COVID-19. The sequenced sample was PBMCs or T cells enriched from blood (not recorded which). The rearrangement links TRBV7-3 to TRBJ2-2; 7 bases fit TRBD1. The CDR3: CASSLQGPLATGELFF. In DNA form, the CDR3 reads TGTGCCAGCAGCCTACAGGGGCCTCTGGCCACCGGGGAGCTGTTTTTT.